This T cell receptor beta chain comes out of a study of blood T cell repertoires in COVID-19. Study summary: Specimens from acute and convalescent COVID-19 originated in the United States, Italy and Spain. T cells, B-cell-depleted T cells, or PBMCs supplied cDNA or gDNA.

V lost 5 bases and J lost 1, with 9 bases in between. The CDR3 consists of 13 residues. Per germline, CDR1 LNHDA and CDR2 SQIVND (reference sequence). During active infection, Seattle patients enrolled and were then monitored through disease. Per the authors' pipeline: Estimated nucleated cell counts came from reference gene primer amplification. Only in-frame clones appear in the TCRdb table, and some are missing; sequencing was by immunoSEQ multiplex PCR. V and J calls and clone size come straight from that table; D and trimming were deduced from the DNA. The table shows 350,000 or so clones, with approximately 89% occurring only once.

The rearrangement links TRBV19 to TRBJ2-7; the D gene is possibly TRBD2 (5 bases). Sequences were obtained from peripheral blood. This clonotype was sampled from a woman in her sixties or seventies with COVID-19, enrolled during active disease. The CDR3 here is CASSSGISYEQYF. CDR3 sequence (DNA): TGTGCCAGTAGTTCCGGGATTTCCTACGAGCAGTACTTC.